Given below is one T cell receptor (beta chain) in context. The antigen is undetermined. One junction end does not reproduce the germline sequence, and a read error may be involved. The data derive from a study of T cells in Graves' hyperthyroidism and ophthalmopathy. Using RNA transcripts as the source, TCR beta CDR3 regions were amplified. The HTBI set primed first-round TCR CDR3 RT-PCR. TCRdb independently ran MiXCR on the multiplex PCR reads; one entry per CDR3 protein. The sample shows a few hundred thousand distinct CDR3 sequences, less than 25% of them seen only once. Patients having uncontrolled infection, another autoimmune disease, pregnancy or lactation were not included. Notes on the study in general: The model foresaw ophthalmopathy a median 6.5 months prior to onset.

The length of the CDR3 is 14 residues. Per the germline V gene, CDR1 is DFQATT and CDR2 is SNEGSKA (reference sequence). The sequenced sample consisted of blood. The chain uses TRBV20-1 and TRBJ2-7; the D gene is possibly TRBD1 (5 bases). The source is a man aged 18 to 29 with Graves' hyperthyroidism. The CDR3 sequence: CSAHRGGRSYEQYF. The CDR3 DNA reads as TGTAGTGCTCATAGGGGTGGAAGATCCTACGAGCAGTACTTC.